The T cell receptor (beta chain) under discussion was sequenced for a study of blood T cell repertoires in COVID-19. The CDR3 spans 14 residues. CDR1 is MNHEY and CDR2 is SVGAGI in the germline V gene. V was clipped by 2 bases and J by 4 bases, with 12 bases between them. Per the authors' pipeline: Estimates of nucleated cell counts were drawn from the amplification of reference gene primers. Assay: immunoSEQ multiplex PCR; the TCRdb copy retains only in-frame clones and omits some. Clone size and V and J calls were adopted from that table, with D and trimming inferred from the DNA. This table has tens of thousands of clones, about 89% appearing once.

The receptor comes from an older woman with active COVID-19. Sequenced sample: peripheral blood. This sequence joins TRBV6-5 and TRBJ2-7, with D perhaps TRBD2 (5 bases). CDR3 DNA sequence: TGTGCCAGCAGTTACGGCGGGTGGGAGTACGAGCAGTACTTC. It yields the protein CASSYGGWEYEQYF.